Sequencing of this TCR beta chain was carried out in a study of radiation and T cells in renal cell carcinoma (dated by TCRdb to 2018 to 2020). About the study as a whole: Samples were obtained from a clinical trial, in which 15 Gy stereotactic body radiation therapy was delivered to primary renal cell carcinomas and nephrectomy was performed 4 weeks later. Across all 55 or so samples, more than 4,000,000 unique CDR3 nucleotide sequences, encoding about 3,000,000 unique CDR3 amino acid sequences, were identified. In total, approximately 54 samples, comprising around 25 tumors and some 27 peripheral blood samples, were subjected to TCR beta sequencing.

About this clone: Its antigen is currently not known. No base-level quality is on record; no much larger clone is a single base apart.

The time point label here, explained by the study, means: baseline pretreatment blood. What this sample's treatment or condition label stands for: 15 Gy SBRT to primary tumor, nephrectomy 4 weeks later. To track tumor-enriched clonotypes, serial peripheral blood was sampled from radiation-treated patients at baseline and at 2 weeks and 4 weeks after SBRT. Renal cell carcinoma with clear cell pathology was present in all patients. The QIAamp DNA Blood Mini Kit (Qiagen) was used to prepare genomic DNA for TCR sequencing. The analyses included just those samples that passed every quality control check. From its cysteine to its phenylalanine, the CDR3 spans 15 amino acids. The retained sequence is limited to the CDR3, 45 bases, with the frame set at the first base. V is clipped by 0 bases and J by 6 bases, and the sequence between their germline boundaries is 15 bases long. The germline V gene supplies CDR1 ENHRY and CDR2 SYGVKD.

Findings and caveats that apply to the study as a whole: In blood, the top tumor clonotypes increased between baseline and 2 weeks post-radiation and then shrank by 4 weeks, which suggests that tumor-resident clones expanded only transiently. Dynamics of the blood repertoire were not tracked past 4 weeks after treatment. The single-armed trial design could not address effects of radiation dose or scheduling on the TCR repertoire. No pretreatment tumor biopsies were available, so the baseline intratumoral presence of clonotypes could not be determined.

Following the manufacturer's recommendations, the immunoSEQ kit was used to generate TCR beta libraries from genomic DNA. Library preparation used a first multiplex PCR with proprietary primers, then a second PCR adding unique barcodes, with bead cleanups after each round. Each sample batch included a kit-provided positive control reaction and a negative control reaction. The final libraries were assessed on an Agilent 4200 TapeStation D1000 ScreenTape, pooled by volume, and quantified by qPCR. Sequencing was performed on an Illumina NextSeq500 using a MidOutput 150-cycle cartridge, with 156 Read1 cycles, 15 Index1 cycles, and the kit custom primers. The pooled library was loaded at 1.0 pM, and about 20% PhiX control was spiked in. In the original analysis: The vendor-processed data were analyzed in R, and a clonotype was defined as all T cells that share the same CDR3 nucleotide sequence. In the clone abundance analyses, frequencies were normalized to the 10,000 most abundant clones in each sample. Before analysis, public T cell clones were removed, and these numbered fewer than six per sample on average. Tumor-enriched and baseline blood-enriched clonotypes were defined by at least a 32-fold difference in abundance between compartments. A beta-binomial differential abundance model was used to identify clonotypes that expanded or contracted between blood time points. Tumor-blood repertoire similarity was measured with the Baroni-Urbani and Buser coefficient, and group comparisons used two-tailed Wilcoxon tests in R. TCRdb re-hosts the immuneACCESS table, in-frame sequences only. Its copies lack some clones; in the studies checked, an unresolved V gene accounts for under half of them, and the cause for the rest is not known. The V and J calls and clone size are taken from that table; D and trimming were inferred from the DNA. Here the sample has approximately 110,000 clones; roughly 80% occur a single time. In total, the top ten clones hold around 3% of the sample.

The receptor's source is a woman aged 55-70 years with renal cell carcinoma. The chain uses TRBV10-3 and TRBJ2-7, and the D gene may be TRBD2, 5 bases matching. This sample comprised blood, obtained from a patient whose treatment included radiotherapy and nephrectomy. The CDR3 is CAISESTSSAGEQYF. The DNA is TGTGCCATCAGTGAGTCGACCTCTTCGGCGGGCGAGCAGTACTTC.